This T cell receptor beta chain was observed in a study of T cells expressing NK-cell markers. Study context: Sorted CD3+CD56+NKG2C+, CD3+CD56+NKG2C- and CD3+CD56-NKG2C+ T-cell subsets were beta-chain profiled. Seropositivity for HCMV was found in seven of the eight sequenced donors, with one seronegative. General study findings and limits: More than 5 donors carried dominant NKG2C+ clonotypes that made up roughly 1.0-7.5% of their CD8+ T cells.

Points on this clonotype: The target antigen is unknown.

The CDR3 covers 15 residues. Germline CDR1 is LNHDA and CDR2 is SQIVND (reference sequence). What made the TCR beta cDNA was 5'RACE template switching with UMIs. TCRdb reprocessed the 5' RACE reads; each CDR3 protein has one entry and no DNA is given. The table lists about 260,000 distinct CDR3 sequences. The sample comprised blood T cells: a sorted CD56 or NKG2C T cell subset, CD4+ or CD8+ T cells, or bulk PBMC T cells (not recorded which). The receptor's source is a woman between 18 and 70 years old in good health. V gene TRBV19 combines with J gene TRBJ1-4. The CDR3 sequence is CASSIMTRLGEKLFF.